This TCR beta chain was sequenced in a study of vaccination and CD4 T cells after COVID-19. Oncomine TCR Beta short-read sequencing was applied to DNA from cultured CD4+ T cells. TCRdb used MiXCR to reprocess the PCR reads, holding one entry per CDR3 protein. The table includes 7,000 or so distinct CDR3 sequences, 40% to 55% detected once. The sample holds a few counts of this clonotype. The antigen remains undetermined. CDR3 length: 16 residues. Trimming removed 2 bases at V and 6 bases at J, with 17 bases between. From germline, CDR1 is DFQATT and CDR2 SNEGSKA (reference sequence). The treatment was: approximately nine-day PBMC culture with coronavirus spike peptide pools or control peptides (ViraFEST assay). It was before the COVID-19 pandemic (2011-2018) that the unexposed donor's CD4+ T cells were collected. As cell numbers allowed, unexposed-donor CD4+ T cells faced SARS-CoV-2 S/N and four cold-coronavirus spikes.

The chain carries TRBV20-1 and TRBJ1-6; D is undetermined. This TCR was sampled from a human donor in good health. The sequenced material came from CD4+ T cells from blood, cultured in vitro. CDR3 in amino acids: CSARPSTGNSNSPLHF. The CDR3 bases are TGCAGTGCTAGACCCTCTACCGGGAATAGTAATTCACCCCTCCACTTT.